One TCR beta chain is described in this entry. The CDR3 totals 15 residues. CDR1 LNHDA and CDR2 SQIVND come from the germline V gene (reference sequence). The V gene end was trimmed by 7 bases and the J gene end by 2 bases; junction bases not matched to a gene: 8. These data originate in a study of blood T cell repertoires in COVID-19. Study-wide context: The United States, Italy and Spain provided the acute and convalescent COVID-19 samples. Sources were T cells, B-cell-depleted T cells, or PBMCs; the material itself was cDNA or gDNA.

Original data processing: Cell counts per sample came from amplifying reference gene primers. Data came from immunoSEQ multiplex PCR; TCRdb stores just in-frame clones and leaves some out. That table is the source of V, J and clone size, and D and trimming were worked out from the DNA. The sample carries 300,000 to 450,000 clones, around 84% recorded once. This receptor was obtained from a woman aged 18-30 years with acute or convalescent COVID-19. Sequenced input: peripheral blood. The chain uses TRBV19 and TRBJ2-3, with 8 bases lining up with TRBD2. The CDR3 coding sequence is TGTGCCAGTAAAGTAAGCGGGGGATACACAGATACGCAGTATTTT. Its protein is CASKVSGGYTDTQYF.